Listed below are T cell receptor beta chains from one sample, sequenced in a study of tumor-infiltrating lymphocytes in primary liver carcinoma. TCRdb re-analysed the multiplex PCR reads in MiXCR, keeping a single row per CDR3 protein. The repertoire holds hundreds of thousands of distinct CDR3 sequences, with roughly three fifths as singletons. Sequencing was carried out using peripheral blood. The receptors derive from a woman aged 25 to 39 with primary liver carcinoma and hepatitis B virus infection. The CDR3 runs from the conserved cysteine through the conserved F or W. D genes are given only for firm matches. Size values are once, few and many counts, or a class for expanded clones, and some rows have none.

-,TRBV12-3/TRBV12-4,TRBJ2-3,-,TGTGCCAGCAGACGGGGACGGCGCGCAGATACGCAGTATTTT,CASRRGRRADTQYF
-,TRBV29-1,TRBJ2-6,many,TGCAGCGTTGAGACACGCGGGGCTCAGGCTGGGGCCAACGTCCTGACTTTC,CSVETRGAQAGANVLTF
-,TRBV6-1,TRBJ2-5,-,TGTGCCAGCAGTGAAGTGAGAACCATAAAAGAGACCCAGTACTTC,CASSEVRTIKETQYF
TRBD2,TRBV12-3/TRBV12-4,TRBJ2-1,many,TGTGCCAGCAGAACTAGCGGGAGTAGTTTAGAGCAGTTCTTC,CASRTSGSSLEQFF
-,TRBV6-2/TRBV6-3,TRBJ2-7,-,TGTGTCAGCAGTTATCCCTCCTACGAGCAGTACTTC,CVSSYPSYEQYF
-,TRBV5-4,TRBJ2-1,-,TGTGCCAGTAGCCTGAGCCTGAGGGCTCTGAAAAATGAGCAGTTCTTC,CASSLSLRALKNEQFF
TRBD2,TRBV29-1,TRBJ2-7,many,TGCAGCGTTCCTGGACTAGCGGGAGGGGGAGTGGACGAGCAGTACTTC,CSVPGLAGGGVDEQYF
-,TRBV4-3,TRBJ2-5,-,TGCGCCAGGAGCCAAGATAATCGACTTACGGAGACCCAGTACTTC,CARSQDNRLTETQYF
-,TRBV14,TRBJ2-2,-,TGTGCCAGCAGTCGCGGACGGATAAAAGCGAACACCGGGGAGCTGTTTTTT,CASSRGRIKANTGELFF
TRBD1,TRBV6-1,TRBJ1-6,-,TGTGCCAGCAAAATGGGGACAGGGAGACATTCACCCCTCCACTTT,CASKMGTGRHSPLHF
TRBD1,TRBV5-4,TRBJ2-2,-,TGTGCCAGCAGCCGTGGCCAGGGGGTCACCGGGGAGCCGTTTTTT,CASSRGQGVTGEPFF
-,TRBV28,TRBJ2-7,-,TGTGCCAGCAGTTCGACGCCCACCTACGAGCAGTACTTC,CASSSTPTYEQYF
TRBD1,TRBV12-3/TRBV12-4,TRBJ1-4,-,TGTGCCAGCAGCCCCGGGACAGGGAATGGAAAACTGTTTTTT,CASSPGTGNGKLFF
-,TRBV29-1,TRBJ2-1,-,TGCAGCGTTGAAGGGTGGACTCGCTCGGAGTTTGAGCAGTTCTTC,CSVEGWTRSEFEQFF
-,TRBV14,TRBJ2-2,few,TGTGCCAGCAGCCATTTAGGGACAACGAACACCGGGGAGCTGTTTTTT,CASSHLGTTNTGELFF
-,TRBV7-9,TRBJ2-3,-,TGTGCCAGCAGCTTTAGAGACGCTACGCAGTATTTT,CASSFRDATQYF
-,TRBV12-3/TRBV12-4,TRBJ2-1,many,TGTGCCAGCAGTTTACAGGTGGGGGCAGTCAATGAGCAGTTCTTC,CASSLQVGAVNEQFF
-,TRBV12-3/TRBV12-4,TRBJ1-6,many,TGTGCCAGCAGTTTCGGGTCCGGATATTCACCCCTCCACTTT,CASSFGSGYSPLHF
-,TRBV28,TRBJ2-2,-,TGTGCCAGCAGTTTGTCAGGTCTTATCACCGGGGAGCTGTTTTTT,CASSLSGLITGELFF
-,TRBV28,TRBJ1-1,-,TGTGCCAGCAGTTTTAGTCCGGGGCCGGGGTCGGCTGAAGCTTTCTTT,CASSFSPGPGSAEAFF
-,TRBV6-2/TRBV6-3,TRBJ1-4,few,TGTGCCAGCAGTCTGAACAGCGTTTTTAATGAAAAACTGTTTTTT,CASSLNSVFNEKLFF
-,TRBV4-3,TRBJ2-3,many,TGCGCCAGCAGCCCGACCTATTTGAGCGCAGATACGCAGTATTTT,CASSPTYLSADTQYF
-,TRBV11-2,TRBJ2-5,-,TGTGCCAGCAGCGCCGAGTGGACTCTGTACTTC,CASSAEWTLYF
-,TRBV5-6,TRBJ1-6,-,TGTGCCAGCAGCCTTGGCAGTTGGGGGTATTCACCCCTCCACTTT,CASSLGSWGYSPLHF
TRBD2,TRBV7-9,TRBJ2-7,-,TGTGCCAGCAGCTTAGGGGGACTAGCGGGACCTGGATACGAGCAGTACTTC,CASSLGGLAGPGYEQYF
-,TRBV7-9,TRBJ1-1,-,TGTGCCAGCAGCGGTAACACGGAGGGGACTGAAGCTTTCTTT,CASSGNTEGTEAFF
-,TRBV6-5,TRBJ1-1,-,TGTGTCAGCGGAATAGGATGGGACACTGAAACTTTCTTT,CVSGIGWDTETFF
-,TRBV7-8,TRBJ2-3,-,TGTGCCAGCAGCCCCGTCTTGGGGTACACAGATACGCAGTATTTT,CASSPVLGYTDTQYF
TRBD2,TRBV6-2/TRBV6-3,TRBJ2-1,few,TGTGCCAGCTATAGAAGTAGCGGGAGGGATAGTGAGCAGTTCTTC,CASYRSSGRDSEQFF
TRBD2,TRBV14,TRBJ2-7,-,TGTGCCAGCAGCCTATATTCGGGGGGGAGCTACTACGAGCAGTACTTC,CASSLYSGGSYYEQYF
-,TRBV11-2,TRBJ2-3,-,TGTGCCAGCACCTATAGCGGAATTAGAACAGATACGCAGTATTTT,CASTYSGIRTDTQYF
-,TRBV29-1,TRBJ2-1,many,TGCAGCGGGCTCAGCGGTCCCCGGCGCGGTGAGCAGTTCTTC,CSGLSGPRRGEQFF
-,TRBV29-1,TRBJ2-7,-,TGCAGCGTAGGCGGCGTAAACTCATACGAGCAGTACTTC,CSVGGVNSYEQYF
TRBD1,TRBV7-3,TRBJ2-1,-,TGTGCCAGCTGGGACAGGGGAAGGTACAATGAGCAGTTCTTC,CASWDRGRYNEQFF
-,TRBV12-3/TRBV12-4,TRBJ2-1,many,TGTGCCAGCAGTTTGGGCAACCCCGTATACAATGAGCAGTTCTTC,CASSLGNPVYNEQFF
-,TRBV4-1,TRBJ1-6,-,TGCGTCAGCAGCCAAGGGGCAGGCCGTAATTCACCCCTCCACTTT,CVSSQGAGRNSPLHF
-,TRBV12-3/TRBV12-4,TRBJ1-2,many,TGTGCCAGCAGCCTGGGGGCGGGTGGCTACACCTTC,CASSLGAGGYTF
-,TRBV6-1,TRBJ2-1,-,TGTGCCAGCAGTCTCGGCCAGGTGGGTTGGAATGAGCGGTTCTTC,CASSLGQVGWNERFF
-,TRBV12-3/TRBV12-4,TRBJ1-1,-,TGTGCCAGCGCGTCAAACACTGAAGCTTTCTTT,CASASNTEAFF
TRBD2,TRBV6-1,TRBJ2-1,-,TGTGCCGGCAGTGAAGCCGGAGCGGGAGGTTACAGTGAGCAGTTCTTC,CAGSEAGAGGYSEQFF
-,TRBV5-1,TRBJ1-6,-,TGCGCCAGCAGCCCGCGGGGGGGTGTCGGGATCGGGTCACCCCTCCACTTT,CASSPRGGVGIGSPLHF
-,TRBV6-5,TRBJ1-1,-,TGTGCCAGCAGTTACGCGTCAGGGCTGAACACTGAAGTTTTCTTT,CASSYASGLNTEVFF
TRBD1,TRBV29-1,TRBJ1-1,many,TGCAGCGTCGGACAGGGAAAGAACACTGAAGCTTTCTTT,CSVGQGKNTEAFF
TRBD2,TRBV6-2/TRBV6-3,TRBJ2-1,few,TGTGCCAGCCGCGCGGGGGGTAGCGGGAGGGATGAGCAGTTCTTC,CASRAGGSGRDEQFF
TRBD2,TRBV29-1,TRBJ2-5,many,TGCAGCGTCCCGATAGCGGGCCCCCAAGAGACCCAGTACTTC,CSVPIAGPQETQYF
TRBD2,TRBV6-2/TRBV6-3,TRBJ2-7,many,TGTGCCAGCAGTTATGAAAGCGGGAGGGCAAAAAACGAGCAGTACTTC,CASSYESGRAKNEQYF
TRBD1,TRBV7-9,TRBJ2-5,once,TGTGCCAGCAGCTTAGCGACAGGGGACACGGAGACCCAGTACTTC,CASSLATGDTETQYF
TRBD1,TRBV28,TRBJ2-3,-,TGTGCCAGCAGGCGACAGGGTCGGGCAGATACGCAGTATTTT,CASRRQGRADTQYF
TRBD1,TRBV6-2/TRBV6-3,TRBJ2-7,-,TGTGCCAGCAGATCGAACCTCGGACAGGGTTCTAAAGAGCAGTACTTC,CASRSNLGQGSKEQYF
-,TRBV5-6,TRBJ2-3,once,TGTGCCAGCAGGATCACAGGGGAGGCCGATACGCAGTATTTT,CASRITGEADTQYF
-,TRBV6-1,TRBJ2-5,few,TGTGCCAGCAGTGAACTAGTATGGCAAGAGACCCAGTACTTC,CASSELVWQETQYF
-,TRBV6-5,TRBJ1-4,many,TGTGCCAGCAGTTCCCCCAACAGGGAGAAAAAACTGTTTTTT,CASSSPNREKKLFF
-,TRBV6-6,TRBJ2-1,-,TGTGCCAGCAGTTACTCGAAAAATGAGCAGTTCTTC,CASSYSKNEQFF